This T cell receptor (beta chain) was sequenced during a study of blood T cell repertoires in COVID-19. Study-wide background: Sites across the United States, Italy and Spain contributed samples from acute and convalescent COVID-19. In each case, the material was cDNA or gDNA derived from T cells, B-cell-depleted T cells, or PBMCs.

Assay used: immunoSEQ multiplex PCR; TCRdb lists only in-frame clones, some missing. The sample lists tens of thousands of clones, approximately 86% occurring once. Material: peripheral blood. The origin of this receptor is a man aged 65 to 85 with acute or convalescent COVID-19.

CDR3 in amino acids: CASSLGGRGRTEAFF. In DNA form, the CDR3 reads TGTGCCAGCAGCTTAGGTGGCAGGGGTCGGACTGAAGCTTTCTTT. V and J are TRBV7-2 and TRBJ1-1; the D gene is possibly TRBD1 (6 bases). Trimming pared 1 base from V and 5 bases from J, leaving 14 bases between. The CDR3 is made up of 15 amino acids. The germline V gene has CDR1 SGHTA and CDR2 FQGNSA.